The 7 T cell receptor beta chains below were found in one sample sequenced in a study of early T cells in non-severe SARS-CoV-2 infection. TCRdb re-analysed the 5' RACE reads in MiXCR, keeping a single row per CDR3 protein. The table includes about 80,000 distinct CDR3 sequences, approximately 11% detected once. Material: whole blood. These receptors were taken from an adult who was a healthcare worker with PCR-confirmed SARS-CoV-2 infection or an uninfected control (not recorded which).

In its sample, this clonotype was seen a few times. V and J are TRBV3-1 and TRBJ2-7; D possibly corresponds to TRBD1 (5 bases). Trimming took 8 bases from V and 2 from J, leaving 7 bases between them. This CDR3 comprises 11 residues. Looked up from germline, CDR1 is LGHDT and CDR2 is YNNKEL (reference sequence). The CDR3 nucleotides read TGTGCCAGCGGGGCCCCCTACGAGCAGTACTTC. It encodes CASGAPYEQYF.

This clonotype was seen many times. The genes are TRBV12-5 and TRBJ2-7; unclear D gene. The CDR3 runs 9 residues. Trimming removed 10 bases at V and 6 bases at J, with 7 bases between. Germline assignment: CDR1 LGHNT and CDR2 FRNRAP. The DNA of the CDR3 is TGTGCTACCCGGGCCGAGCAGTACTTC. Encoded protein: CATRAEQYF.

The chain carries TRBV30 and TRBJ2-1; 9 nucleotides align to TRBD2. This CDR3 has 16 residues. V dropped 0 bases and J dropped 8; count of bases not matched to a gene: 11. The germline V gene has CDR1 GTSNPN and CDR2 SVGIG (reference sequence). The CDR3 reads CAWSVTGRGGRHEQFF. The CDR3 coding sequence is TGTGCCTGGAGTGTAACTGGGCGGGGGGGCCGCCATGAGCAGTTCTTC. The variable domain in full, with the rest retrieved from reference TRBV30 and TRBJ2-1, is SQTIHQWPATLVQPVGSPLSLECTVEGTSNPNLYWYRQAAGRGLQLLFYSVGIGQISSEVPQNLSASRPQDRQFILSSKKLLLSDSGFYLCAWSVTGRGGRHEQFFGPGTRLTVL.

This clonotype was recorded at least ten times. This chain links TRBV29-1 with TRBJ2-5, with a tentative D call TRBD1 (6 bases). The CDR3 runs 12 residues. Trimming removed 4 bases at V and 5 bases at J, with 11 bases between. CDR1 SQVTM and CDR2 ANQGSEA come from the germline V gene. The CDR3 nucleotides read TGCAGCGTTGGCCGACAGGAGGAGACCCAGTACTTC. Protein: CSVGRQEETQYF.

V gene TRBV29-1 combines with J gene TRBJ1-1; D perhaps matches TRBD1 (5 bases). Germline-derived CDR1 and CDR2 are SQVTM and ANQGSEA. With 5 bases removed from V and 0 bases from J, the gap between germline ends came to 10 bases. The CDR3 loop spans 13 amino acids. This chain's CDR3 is CSVWTPMNTEAFF. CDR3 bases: TGCAGCGTTTGGACACCTATGAACACTGAAGCTTTCTTT.

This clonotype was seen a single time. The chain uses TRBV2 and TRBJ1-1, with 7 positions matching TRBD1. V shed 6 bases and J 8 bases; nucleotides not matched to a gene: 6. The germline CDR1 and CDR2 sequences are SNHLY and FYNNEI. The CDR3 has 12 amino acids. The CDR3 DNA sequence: TGTGCCAGCAGGACAGGGTGGTCCGAAGCTTTCTTT. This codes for CASRTGWSEAFF.

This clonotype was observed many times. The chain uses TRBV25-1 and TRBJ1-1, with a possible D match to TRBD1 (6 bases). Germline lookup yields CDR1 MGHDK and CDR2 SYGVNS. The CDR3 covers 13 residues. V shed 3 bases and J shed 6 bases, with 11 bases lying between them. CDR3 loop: CASSDTGRAEAFF. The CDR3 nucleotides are TGTGCCAGCAGTGATACAGGGCGGGCTGAAGCTTTCTTT.